This T cell receptor beta chain was observed in a study of blood T cell repertoires in COVID-19 (dated by TCRdb to 2020 to 2022). Study-wide context: Samples covering the acute and convalescent phases of COVID-19 were provided by collaborators in the United States, Italy and Spain. The material from the prospective study consisted of cDNA or gDNA derived from T cells, B-cell-depleted T cells, or PBMCs. The dataset comprised deeply sampled blood TCRbeta repertoires from subjects exposed to, actively infected with, or recovered from COVID-19. The repertoires were released in a freely available public database meant as a resource for research on the immune response to SARS-CoV-2. The samples were drawn from the first 160 participants of the ongoing ImmuneRACE study and from over 950 subjects provided by 6 global collaborators. Sample metadata almost always included a de-identified subject ID, COVID-19 status, age in years and sex. Where available, HLA class I and class II types were obtained from metadata supplied by the sample provider rather than from assay-based typing.

Measured from the cysteine to the phenylalanine, the CDR3 is 21 residues long. The DNA shown is the 63-base CDR3, in frame from base 1. The immunoSEQ Assay, a bias-controlled multiplex PCR, was used to amplify TCRbeta CDR3 regions from genomic DNA. The source study handled its data this way. Nucleated cell counts per sample were estimated from amplification of reference gene primers within the assay. To quantify the absolute abundance of each unique TCRbeta CDR3 rearrangement, sequence reads were collapsed and filtered. For each sample, productive Simpson clonality was calculated as the square root of Simpson's diversity index across productive rearrangements. TCRdb provides this immuneACCESS table in a form limited to in-frame rearrangements. Some clones are lacking; in checked studies, under half of them reflect an unresolved V gene, and why the rest are absent is not known. D and trimming were read from the DNA, whereas the V and J calls and clone size are those reported in that table. This sample lists about 240,000 clones; about 86% were detected once. The top ten constitute roughly 10% of the sample.

Turning to this clone: No antigen is known for it. Qualities for individual bases were not recorded, and no much larger clone is one base off.

One collaborating source in Seattle enrolled patients while the patients were actively infected and followed the patients over time throughout the course of disease. Collaborating institutions collected whole blood in K2EDTA tubes following their own protocols. For TCRbeta analysis, collaborator samples were shipped as frozen whole blood, as isolated PBMCs, or as DNA extracted from either sample type. On the study overall, not on this receptor specifically: How much clinical and demographic metadata was included differed by source and by participant, and the metadata was provided uncurated.

This receptor was taken from a woman in her forties or fifties with COVID-19, enrolled during active disease. The rearranged chain carries TRBV21-1 and TRBJ1-5; the table's D call TRBD1 went unverified against the DNA. TRBV21-1 is listed as a pseudogene. The sequencing sample was made of peripheral blood. The nucleotide sequence reads as follows: TGTGCCAGCAGCCGTACCCAAAGGAGGGACAGGGGGGTTAGGAGCAATCAGCCCCAGCATTTT. Translated, this gives CASSRTQRRDRGVRSNQPQHF.